The 14 T cell receptor beta chains below come from one sample, sequenced in a study of cytomegalovirus exposure and HLA in healthy donors. The method was immunoSEQ multiplex PCR; TCRdb's version includes in-frame clones alone and lacks a portion of them. The table has some 190,000 clones, roughly 86% seen once. Sequencing was done on a sample of PBMCs. These receptors all come from a woman between 18 and 29 years old in good health and CMV-seronegative.

The CDR3 DNA sequence: TGTGCCAGTACCCTGGGGGGACAGGGGGCGGCGATGAACACTGAAGCTTTCTTT. Its protein is CASTLGGQGAAMNTEAFF. The chain uses TRBV19 and TRBJ1-1; 12 bases agree with TRBD1. This CDR3 is built from 18 residues. CDR1 is LNHDA, CDR2 SQIVND, per germline (reference sequence). Trimming removed 7 bases from V and 0 bases from J; junction bases left unmatched: 12.

This chain joins TRBV2 and TRBJ1-4; D not resolved. This CDR3 comprises 14 residues. Germline V gives CDR1 SNHLY, CDR2 FYNNEI. Trimming took off 4 bases at V and 3 bases at J, with 9 bases between the two ends. CDR3 residues: CASSGWEPNEKLFF. The CDR3 DNA is TGTGCCAGCAGTGGTTGGGAGCCTAATGAAAAACTGTTTTTT.

This chain uses TRBV7-9 with TRBJ2-3, with no clear D. V was pared by 1 base and J by 6 bases, with 17 bases between. Germline V gives CDR1 SEHNR, CDR2 FQNEAQ (reference sequence). The CDR3 runs 16 residues. The CDR3 nucleotides read TGTGCCAGCAGCTTAGGTCTAGGCCAACCCGGGGATACGCAGTATTTT. Translation gives CASSLGLGQPGDTQYF.

CDR3 nucleotides: TGTGCCAGCGGTCTTCTGCCACTCGTCTATAATTCACCCCTCCACTTT. Its protein product is CASGLLPLVYNSPLHF. This chain joins TRBV7-2 and TRBJ1-6; no reliable D call. This CDR3 is 16 amino acids long. The ends were cut back, 8 bases at V and 3 bases at J, with 17 bases in the middle. Germline CDR1 reads SGHTA; CDR2 reads FQGNSA. Full variable domain (remainder filled in from reference TRBV7-2 and TRBJ1-6): GAGVSQSPSNKVTEKGKDVELRCDPISGHTALYWYRQSLGQGLEFLIYFQGNSAPDKSGLPSDRFSAERTGGSVSTLTIQRTQQEDSAVYLCASGLLPLVYNSPLHFGNGTRLTVT.

The CDR3 here is CASSLSPWGGSDTEAFF. In DNA, the CDR3 is TGTGCCAGCAGTTTATCCCCCTGGGGGGGGTCAGACACTGAAGCTTTCTTT. The V call is TRBV27, the J call TRBJ1-1, with D perhaps matching TRBD1 (5 bases). The CDR3 extends over 17 amino acids. Germline V gene data show CDR1 as MNHEY and CDR2 as SMNVEV (reference sequence). Trimming cost V 0 bases and J 3 bases, with 17 bases left between them.

V usage is TRBV4-1 and J usage is TRBJ2-2; 8 bases align to TRBD2. The CDR3 covers 16 residues. With 5 bases clipped from V and 4 bases from J, the junction kept 9 bases outside the gene matches. Looked up from germline, CDR1 is MGHRA and CDR2 is YSYEKL. Written as DNA, the CDR3 is TGCGCCAGCAGCGGAGCGGGAGCCGCGAGCACCGGGGAGCTGTTTTTT. Its protein product is CASSGAGAASTGELFF.

The CDR3 region has the DNA TGTGCCGGGGTCGGGGGTTCCTATGGCTACACCTTC. Amino acids: CAGVGGSYGYTF. The V gene is TRBV30, the J gene TRBJ1-2; possibly TRBD1 for D (5 bases). V lost 8 bases to trimming and J lost 4 bases, with 14 bases between them. The CDR3 is 12 amino acids. Germline CDR1 is GTSNPN and CDR2 is SVGIG (reference sequence).

The chain couples TRBV6-1 to TRBJ2-7, with 10 bases lining up with TRBD2. CDR1 and CDR2 from the germline V gene are MNHNS and SASEGT. The V gene end was trimmed by 5 bases and the J gene end by 3 bases; junction bases not matched to a gene: 16. This CDR3 is 18 amino acids long. The CDR3, as DNA: TGTGCCAGCAGTCAAGTACCACCTAGCGGGGGAACGGTCTACGAGCAGTACTTC. Its protein is CASSQVPPSGGTVYEQYF.

This chain joins TRBV7-2 and TRBJ2-5, with TRBD2 as a possible D gene (6 bases). Germline lookup yields CDR1 SGHTA and CDR2 FQGNSA. This CDR3 is 16 amino acids long. The V end lost 3 bases, the J end lost 5 bases, and 19 bases lay between the germline ends. CDR3 in amino acids: CASSFTPGLSTETQYF. CDR3 sequence (DNA): TGTGCCAGCAGCTTCACCCCCGGACTATCCACCGAGACCCAGTACTTC.

The gene calls are TRBV27 and TRBJ2-5; 7 bases are shared with TRBD1. The CDR3 length is 14 residues. Unmatched junction bases numbered 9, after V lost 6 bases and J lost 5 bases. Germline assignment: CDR1 MNHEY and CDR2 SMNVEV (reference sequence). CDR3 amino acids: CASSRTGVGETQYF. The CDR3 DNA follows: TGTGCCAGCAGCCGAACAGGGGTAGGCGAGACCCAGTACTTC.

The chain uses TRBV5-1 and TRBJ2-7, with 7 bases that match TRBD1. Losses at the gene ends were 0 bases for V and 9 bases for J; bases not matched to a gene: 9. This CDR3 has 14 residues. Germline loops: CDR1 SGHRS, CDR2 YFSETQ. The CDR3 here is CASSLGGQVTGQYF. In DNA form, the CDR3 reads TGCGCCAGCAGCTTGGGAGGACAGGTTACAGGGCAGTACTTC.

The CDR3 nucleotides read TGTGCCAGCAGCTTAGGAAGGGGAATGAACACTGAAGCTTTCTTT. It translates to CASSLGRGMNTEAFF. This chain joins TRBV7-6 and TRBJ1-1; perhaps TRBD1 as D (5 bases). The CDR3 length is 15 residues. CDR1 is SGHVS, CDR2 FNYEAQ, per germline. V was shortened by 1 base and J by 0 bases, with 9 bases between the two germline ends.

The chain carries TRBV6-6 and TRBJ1-4; 10 bases align to TRBD1. Trimming took 6 bases from V and 8 from J; bases not matched to a gene: 0. Germline V gene lookup returns CDR1 MNHNY and CDR2 SVGAGI (reference sequence). CDR3 length: 12 amino acids. DNA for the CDR3: TGTGCCAGCAGGGACAGGGGGGAAAAACTGTTTTTT. Amino acids: CASRDRGEKLFF.

In this sample, this clone turned up once. The chain carries TRBV5-4 and TRBJ1-2, with 7 bases identical to TRBD1. The J segment lost 3 bases and the V segment lost 3 bases, leaving 8 bases of the junction unmatched. The CDR3 loop spans 15 amino acids. Germline V lookup: CDR1 SGHNT, CDR2 YYREEE (reference sequence). The DNA for the CDR3 is TGTGCCAGCAGCTCTCCCACCAGGGGGGACTATGGCTACACCTTC. This sequence encodes CASSSPTRGDYGYTF. Together with reference TRBV5-4 and TRBJ1-2, the CDR3 gives the full variable domain: ETGVTQSPTHLIKTRGQQVTLRCSSQSGHNTVSWYQQALGQGPQFIFQYYREEENGRGNFPPRFSGLQFPNYSSELNVNALELDDSALYLCASSSPTRGDYGYTFGSGTRLTVV.